This TCR beta chain comes out of a study of OX40 agonist ivuxolimab in advanced cancers. Study context: All patients had ivuxolimab intravenously every 2 weeks at 0.01 to 10 mg/kg. Patients receiving dose escalation had hepatocellular carcinoma, melanoma, renal cell or head and neck cancer.

Findings and limits, study-wide: Circulating CD4+ and CD8+ T cells showed clonal expansion by week 6 at 0.1 to 3.0 mg/kg.

At cycle 4 day 1, cycle 7 day 1, and baseline, blood was sampled. The germline V gene encodes CDR1 LNHDA and CDR2 SQIVND (reference sequence). The length of the CDR3 is 14 residues. With 8 bases removed from V and 4 bases from J, the gap between germline ends came to 15 bases. This clone was detected a few times. No antigen is known for it. The protocol was immunoSEQ multiplex PCR, while the TCRdb copy is restricted to in-frame clones and leaves out a portion. The data hold 90,000 to 100,000 clones, with roughly nine tenths observed a single time. The receptor was isolated from an adult with an advanced solid tumor such as melanoma, head and neck, liver or kidney cancer. Here the sequenced sample was CD4+ or CD8+ T cells sorted from blood, taken in a trial of the OX40 agonist ivuxolimab. V and J are TRBV19 and TRBJ1-5; D gene uncertain. The DNA of the CDR3 is TGTGCCAGTGGTGGACGGGCCATGAATCAGCCCCAGCATTTT. Translating it yields CASGGRAMNQPQHF.